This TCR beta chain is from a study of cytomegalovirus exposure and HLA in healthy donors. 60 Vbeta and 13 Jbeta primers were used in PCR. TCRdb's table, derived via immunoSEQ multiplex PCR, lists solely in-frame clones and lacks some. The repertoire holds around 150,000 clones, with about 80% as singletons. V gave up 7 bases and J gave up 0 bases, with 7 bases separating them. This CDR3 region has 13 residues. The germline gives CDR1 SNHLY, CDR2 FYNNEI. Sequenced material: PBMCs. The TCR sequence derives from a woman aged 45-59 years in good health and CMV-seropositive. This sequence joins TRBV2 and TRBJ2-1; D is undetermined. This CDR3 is CASTLSSYNEQFF. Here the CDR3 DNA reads TGTGCCAGCACCCTGAGCTCCTACAATGAGCAGTTCTTC. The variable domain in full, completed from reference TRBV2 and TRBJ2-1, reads EPEVTQTPSHQVTQMGQEVILRCVPISNHLYFYWYRQILGQKVEFLVSFYNNEISEKSEIFDDQFSVERPDGSNFTLKIRSTKLEDSAMYFCASTLSSYNEQFFGPGTRLTVL.